This TCR beta chain was found in a study of T cell repertoires in cytomegalovirus infection (dated by TCRdb to between 2017 and 2020). In the study overall: Donor HLA type was relevant to the analysis, as public TCR beta signatures indicated carriage of CMV infection together with the matching HLA type. The full study reports these points: In the ex vivo response, HLA-C-restricted CMV-specific TCR beta clonotypes were dominant, and in two of eight donors the single most frequent clonotype came from this HLA-C-restricted group. In both this cohort and an independent cohort of some 380 donors, the cumulative frequency of public TCR beta family members distinguished carriers of CMV infection plus the relevant HLA type.

Cut back by 5 bases and 4 bases, the V and J ends lie 14 bases apart. CDR1 is given as SGHTA and CDR2 as FQGTGA, both from the germline V gene. The CDR3 goes from the cysteine to the phenylalanine over 14 residues. The read is trimmed to its CDR3 DNA, 42 bases read in frame from base 1. TCRdb names Illumina HiSeq 1500 as the instrument used. TCRdb's own reprocessing of the public reads used fastp at Q25 and MiXCR and kept productive beta chains. A single entry per CDR3 protein holds the most common genes and DNA from its merged rows. This sample lists fewer than 300,000 distinct CDR3 sequences; about 23% were detected once. About 15% of the sample is held by the ten biggest clonotypes. This clonotype has ten or more counts. Its antigen is not yet known. Per-base qualities were not stored, and no clone one base away is much larger.

The origin of this receptor is a human donor in good health (CMV status not recorded). Some clones in this sample may be carry-over from other donors' samples. The specimen was PBMCs. The V and J segments used are TRBV7-3 and TRBJ1-1, with the D gene call left open. The CDR3 region reads CASSLDGRGTEAFF. The nucleotide sequence reads TGTGCCAGCAGCCTGGACGGGCGGGGCACTGAAGCTTTCTTT.